This entry concerns a single T cell receptor beta chain. Its cognate antigen is unknown. This CDR3 spans 16 amino acids. The V and J ends lost 5 bases and 4 bases respectively, with 18 bases between them. The germline gives CDR1 MNHEY, CDR2 SMNVEV (reference sequence). This sample is drawn from a study of T cell responses to AZD1222 COVID-19 vaccine. Overall study results and limits: Two doses of AZD1222 preceded a rise in Spike-specific TCR breadth and depth. Baseline testing showed seropositivity in only a handful of AZD1222 recipients.

Sequencing used immunoSEQ multiplex PCR; TCRdb keeps in-frame clones, though not all of them. The table records 200,000 to 250,000 clones, around 94% of them present only once. Sequencing used peripheral blood, obtained 28 days after the second dose of the MenACWY control vaccine. The chain links TRBV27 to TRBJ1-5; maybe TRBD1 (6 bases). This TCR came from an adult who received the MenACWY meningococcal vaccine as a control. CDR3 sequence: CASSLREGVCNQPQHF. The CDR3 bases are TGTGCCAGCAGTCTCAGGGAGGGGGTTTGTAATCAGCCCCAGCATTTT.